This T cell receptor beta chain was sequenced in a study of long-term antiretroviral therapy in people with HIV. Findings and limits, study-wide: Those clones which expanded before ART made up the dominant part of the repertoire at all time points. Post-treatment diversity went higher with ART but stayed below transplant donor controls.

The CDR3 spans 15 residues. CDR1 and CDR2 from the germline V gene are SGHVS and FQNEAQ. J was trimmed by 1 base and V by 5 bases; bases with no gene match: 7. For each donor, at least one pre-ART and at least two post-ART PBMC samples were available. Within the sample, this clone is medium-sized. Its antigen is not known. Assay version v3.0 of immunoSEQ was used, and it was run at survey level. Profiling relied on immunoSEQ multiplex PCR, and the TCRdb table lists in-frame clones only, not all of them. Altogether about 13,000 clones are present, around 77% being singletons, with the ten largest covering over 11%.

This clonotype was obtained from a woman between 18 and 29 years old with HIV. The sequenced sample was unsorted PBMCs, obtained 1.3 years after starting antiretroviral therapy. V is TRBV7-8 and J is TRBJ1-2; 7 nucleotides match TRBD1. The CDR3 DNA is TGTGCCAGCAGCACGACGGGACAGATTAACTATGGCTACACCTTC. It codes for CASSTTGQINYGYTF.